Sequencing of this T cell receptor beta chain was carried out in a study of spatial heterogeneity in lung cancer. Background on the study: Taken at a median of around 22 months after resection, follow-up PBMC samples underwent sequencing when available.

The CDR3 is 14 residues long. Germline V CDR1 and CDR2: MDHEN, SYDVKM. Trimming left V 3 bases short and J 0 bases short, with 8 bases between. Individually, TCR cDNA molecules were each labelled with a unique molecular identifier. MiXCR was run by TCRdb on the 5' RACE reads, yielding one entry per CDR3 protein. This sample has more than 25,000 distinct CDR3 sequences, with approximately 5.5% found just once. Time point: blood at routine non-recurrence follow-up after resection. Tumor, nontumor lung or frozen PBMC supplied whole RNA that was sequenced unsorted. Study-level findings and limits: At resection, ubiquitous expanded tumor TCRs appeared in blood more than at follow-up.

This clonotype was seen at least ten times. Its antigen is unknown. Sequencing was performed on PBMCs, taken at follow-up. The V and J genes are TRBV28 and TRBJ1-1; tentatively, D is TRBD1 (5 bases). This TCR was recovered from a male donor with early-stage non-small cell lung cancer. The CDR3 DNA sequence: TGTGCCAGCAGTTTGGCCAGGGTGAACACTGAAGCTTTCTTT. Its protein product is CASSLARVNTEAFF.